This T cell receptor beta chain was profiled in a study of human T cells and chemical hapten exposure. The time point denotes: pre-sensitization, week 0. Treatment: therapeutic diphenylcyclopropenone sensitization with weekly scalp DPC. TCRdb recomputed calls from the RACE reads with MiXCR, one row per CDR3 protein. The sample has more than 300,000 distinct CDR3 sequences, about 5.4% seen once. V was cut by 4 bases and J by 4 bases, with 20 bases left in between. CDR3 length: 17 residues. This clonotype was observed many times. The rearrangement joins TRBV12-3 or TRBV12-4 to TRBJ2-4, with D possibly TRBD1 on 6 matching bases. The receptor was derived from a woman aged 18-30 years with alopecia areata. Some clones in this sample may be carry-over from other donors' samples. The starting material was whole blood, obtained in connection with sensitization to the hapten diphenylcyclopropenone (DPC). The CDR3 coding sequence is TGTGCCAGCAGTTCAACAGGGCGGTACGGGCCAAAAAACATTCAGTACTTC. Amino acids: CASSSTGRYGPKNIQYF.